The present entry profiles one TCR beta chain with its context. Its antigen is undetermined. Repertoires were generated with immunoSEQ multiplex PCR, while TCRdb's copy carries only in-frame clones and drops some. Of tens of thousands of clones listed, 87% are singletons. The data are from a study of OX40 agonist ivuxolimab in advanced cancers. General study findings and limits: The mean number of expanded clones was higher in CD8+ T cells than in CD4+. Low levels of normalized T-cell clonal expansion also appeared in some nonresponders.

In germline, CDR1 is SGHNT, CDR2 YENEEA. Deletions cut 5 bases from V and 5 bases from J, with 9 bases between. The CDR3 contains 12 residues. Material: CD4+ or CD8+ T cells sorted from blood, obtained in a trial of the OX40 agonist ivuxolimab. The V gene is TRBV11-3, the J gene TRBJ1-2, with no clear D. The receptor was derived from an adult with an advanced solid tumor such as melanoma, head and neck, liver or kidney cancer. The CDR3 DNA follows: TGTGCCAGCAGCCCCGAGGGATATGGCTACACCTTC. Its translation is CASSPEGYGYTF.